This TCR beta chain was found in a study of blood T cell repertoires in COVID-19. Study details: COVID-19 samples collected from the United States, Italy and Spain covered acute and convalescent phases. PBMCs, B-cell-depleted T cells, or T cells were the source of the cDNA or gDNA that made up the material.

As originally analysed: Reference gene primer amplification gave estimated nucleated cell counts. Here immunoSEQ multiplex PCR was the method, and the copy in TCRdb shows in-frame clones only, minus some. That table gives V, J and clone size, and the DNA gave D and trimming. The sample lists about 46,000 clones; 70% to 90% were seen once. CDR3 size: 14 residues. V gave up 4 bases and J gave up 4 bases, with 13 bases separating them. Germline CDR1 is PRHDT and CDR2 is FYEKMQ (reference sequence). The source is a human donor in a cohort sampled during active COVID-19. The donor label of this sample is uncertain. What was sequenced was peripheral blood. The chain has TRBV13 and TRBJ1-1, with D possibly matching TRBD1 (6 bases). CDR3 DNA: TGTGCCAGCAGCTCGACAGGAGAGTCCACTGAAGCTTTCTTT. Its translation is CASSSTGESTEAFF.